Each of the 27 T cell receptor beta chains below was sequenced from the same sample in a study of cytomegalovirus exposure and HLA in healthy donors. Primers: 60 Vbeta forward and 13 Jbeta reverse. TCRdb's copy holds only in-frame clones and misses some; the assay was immunoSEQ multiplex PCR. This sample contains around 97,000 clones. Sequencing input: PBMCs. The receptors originated from a man aged 40-49 years in good health and CMV-seronegative.

This rearrangement joins TRBV27 to TRBJ1-2, with D perhaps matching TRBD1 (5 bases). The CDR3 runs to 15 residues. Germline assignment: CDR1 MNHEY and CDR2 SMNVEV (reference sequence). Trimming took 0 bases from V and 1 from J, leaving 9 bases between them. Here the CDR3 reads CASSLSQGINYGYTF. CDR3 nucleotide sequence: TGTGCCAGCAGTTTATCCCAGGGAATTAACTATGGCTACACCTTC.

The chain couples TRBV7-9 to TRBJ2-1; tentative D call: TRBD2 (5 bases). Per germline, CDR1 SEHNR and CDR2 FQNEAQ (reference sequence). V gave up 3 bases and J gave up 7 bases, with 7 bases separating them. The CDR3 extends over 12 amino acids. The CDR3, as DNA: TGTGCCAGCAGCTTGTCGGGGAATGAGCAGTTCTTC. It translates to CASSLSGNEQFF.

The chain joins TRBV19 to TRBJ1-5; D perhaps matches TRBD1 (6 bases). Germline lookup yields CDR1 LNHDA and CDR2 SQIVND (reference sequence). V lost 3 bases to trimming and J lost 1 base, with 25 bases between them. The CDR3 extends over 20 amino acids. CDR3 protein: CASSIGQMLPRYLSNQPQHF. The CDR3 region has the DNA TGTGCCAGTAGTATCGGACAGATGCTCCCACGTTACCTAAGCAATCAGCCCCAGCATTTT.

This chain uses TRBV6-5 with TRBJ2-7; 7 positions match TRBD2. The CDR3 runs 16 residues. V trimming: 2 bases; J trimming: 4 bases; junction bases outside the gene matches: 11. Germline V gives CDR1 MNHEY, CDR2 SVGAGI. In DNA, the CDR3 is TGTGCCAGCAGTTACATAGCAGTCGGGGGGTTGTACGAGCAGTACTTC. Its translation is CASSYIAVGGLYEQYF.

The chain joins TRBV18 to TRBJ1-2; 9 nucleotides agree with TRBD1. The junction had 11 bases not matched to a gene; V was cut back by 2 bases and J by 7 bases. The CDR3 extends over 16 amino acids. Per the germline V gene, CDR1 is KGHSH and CDR2 is LQKENI. CDR3 region: CASSPNIRTGEFGYTF. As DNA, the CDR3 is TGTGCCAGCTCACCAAACATTCGGACAGGGGAATTTGGCTACACCTTC.

The chain couples TRBV27 to TRBJ1-1; 11 bases are a match to TRBD1. Germline loops: CDR1 MNHEY, CDR2 SMNVEV (reference sequence). The CDR3 has 16 amino acids. With V trimmed by 7 bases and J by 0 bases, 7 bases remained unmatched. In DNA, the CDR3 is TGTGCCAGCACCCGGACAGGGGGCCTCTTGAACACTGAAGCTTTCTTT. Protein: CASTRTGGLLNTEAFF.

The genes are TRBV15 and TRBJ1-4, with D tentatively TRBD1 (6 bases). The CDR3 covers 15 residues. Germline assignment: CDR1 LNHNV and CDR2 YYDKDF (reference sequence). The V end lost 5 bases, the J end lost 2 bases, and 12 bases lay between the germline ends. Here the CDR3 reads CATSGKGGTNEKLFF. For the CDR3, the DNA is TGTGCCACCAGCGGAAAGGGGGGGACTAATGAAAAACTGTTTTTT.

The rearrangement joins TRBV7-9 to TRBJ2-5; TRBD2 matches at 14 bases. Germline-derived CDR1 and CDR2 are SEHNR and FQNEAQ (reference sequence). Losses at the gene ends were 3 bases for V and 5 bases for J; bases not matched to a gene: 8. The CDR3 is 17 amino acids. The CDR3 is CASSFGGTSGSFETQYF. CDR3 nucleotide sequence: TGTGCCAGCAGCTTTGGTGGGACTAGCGGGAGTTTCGAGACCCAGTACTTC.

This chain uses TRBV7-9 with TRBJ1-4; D remains unclear. Germline lookup yields CDR1 SEHNR and CDR2 FQNEAQ (reference sequence). This CDR3 is built from 13 residues. Deletions cut 6 bases from V and 8 bases from J, with 13 bases between. CDR3 region: CASSSGSREKLFF. The CDR3 coding sequence is TGTGCCAGCAGTTCTGGGTCTAGGGAAAAACTGTTTTTT.

V usage is TRBV14 and J usage is TRBJ2-7, with D hard to call. This CDR3 contains 12 residues. Trimming left V 3 bases short and J 5 bases short, with 8 bases between. Germline V gene data show CDR1 as SGHDN and CDR2 as FVKESK. The CDR3 nucleotides are TGTGCCAGCAGCCAGGTTGGCCACGAGCAGTACTTC. It translates to CASSQVGHEQYF.

The rearrangement uses TRBV7-9 and TRBJ2-3; 8 bases fit TRBD2. The CDR3 totals 17 residues. From germline, CDR1 is SEHNR and CDR2 FQNEAQ (reference sequence). J was trimmed by 5 bases and V by 4 bases; bases with no gene match: 14. Written as DNA, the CDR3 is TGTGCCAGCAGCTCTAGAGCGGGAGCGTCGTCCAGAGATACGCAGTATTTT. Translating gives CASSSRAGASSRDTQYF.

This sequence joins TRBV7-2 and TRBJ1-4; 7 nucleotides match TRBD1. Losses at the gene ends were 4 bases for V and 6 bases for J; bases not matched to a gene: 8. CDR1 and CDR2 from the germline V gene are SGHTA and FQGNSA. CDR3 size: 15 residues. The CDR3, as DNA: TGTGCCAGCAGCTCATACAGGGGCGCCGATGAAAAACTGTTTTTT. Translation: CASSSYRGADEKLFF.

This chain connects TRBV7-9 to TRBJ2-1; TRBD2 is a possible D gene (6 bases). V lost 6 bases to trimming and J lost 1 base, with 19 bases between them. The CDR3 length is 17 residues. Germline CDR1 and CDR2: SEHNR and FQNEAQ (reference sequence). The CDR3 is CASSPRRNGRSYNEQFF. CDR3 DNA sequence: TGTGCCAGCAGTCCTCGCCGAAACGGGAGATCCTACAATGAGCAGTTCTTC.

This rearrangement joins TRBV7-8 to TRBJ2-1, with D perhaps matching TRBD1 (6 bases). Trimming left V 2 bases short and J 7 bases short, with 12 bases between. CDR3 length: 14 amino acids. Germline V gene lookup returns CDR1 SGHVS and CDR2 FQNEAQ. The CDR3 protein is CASSLFDGQNEQFF. The CDR3, as DNA: TGTGCCAGCAGCTTATTTGACGGACAGAATGAGCAGTTCTTC.

The J gene is TRBJ2-6, the V gene TRBV30; the match to TRBD2 covers 8 bases. The CDR3 sequence is 16 residues long. Germline CDR1 is GTSNPN and CDR2 is SVGIG (reference sequence). After removal of 4 bases from V and 4 bases from J, the junction contained 9 bases not matched to a gene. CDR3 coding DNA: TGTGCCTGGATAGACGGGGGGGCGAACGGGGCCAACGTCCTGACTTTC. Translating gives CAWIDGGANGANVLTF.

Here the CDR3 reads CASSLVAGTDTQYF. The CDR3 bases are TGTGCCAGCAGCTTAGTGGCAGGCACAGATACGCAGTATTTT. This chain links TRBV7-2 with TRBJ2-3; no clear D. Between the trimmed V and J ends, which lost 1 base and 1 base, there was a span of 6 bases. This CDR3 spans 14 amino acids. Germline V gene lookup returns CDR1 SGHTA and CDR2 FQGNSA.

The V gene is TRBV13, the J gene TRBJ2-2; 9 bases are a match to TRBD1. Unmatched junction bases numbered 5, after V lost 8 bases and J lost 4 bases. Germline assignment: CDR1 PRHDT and CDR2 FYEKMQ (reference sequence). This CDR3 is built from 14 residues. The CDR3 nucleotides read TGTGCCAGCTTCCGGACAGGGGTCACCGGGGAGCTGTTTTTT. Translated, it gives CASFRTGVTGELFF.

The V call is TRBV19, the J call TRBJ2-4; TRBD2 matches 9 bases. Germline CDR1 and CDR2: LNHDA and SQIVND (reference sequence). V gave up 8 bases and J gave up 6 bases; unmatched junction bases: 2. The CDR3 spans 12 residues. The CDR3 DNA reads TGTGCCAGTCATAGCGGGGGAAACATTCAGTACTTC. Translation gives CASHSGGNIQYF.

The rearrangement joins TRBV9 to TRBJ2-7, with 7 bases lining up with TRBD2. CDR1 and CDR2 (germline): SGDLS, YYNGEE. The junction had 9 bases not matched to a gene; V was cut back by 0 bases and J by 3 bases. The CDR3 runs 16 residues. CDR3 amino acids: CASSVGGGTGVYEQYF. The CDR3 coding sequence is TGTGCCAGCAGCGTAGGGGGAGGGACGGGTGTCTACGAGCAGTACTTC.

In nucleotides, the CDR3 is TGCGCCAGCAGCCCGGGACAGGGCTACAGCTCTGGAAACACCATATATTTT. This encodes CASSPGQGYSSGNTIYF. This sequence joins TRBV4-3 and TRBJ1-3, with 9 bases matching TRBD1. The CDR3 totals 17 residues. Looked up from germline, CDR1 is LGHNA and CDR2 is YSLEER. With V trimmed by 4 bases and J by 0 bases, 7 bases remained unmatched.

The V gene is TRBV2, the J gene TRBJ1-5; a weak D match, TRBD1 (5 bases). The length of the CDR3 is 15 residues. From germline, CDR1 is SNHLY and CDR2 FYNNEI. Trimming stripped 1 base from V and 2 bases from J, with 9 bases between. The CDR3 DNA reads TGTGCCAGCAGTGAAGAGGGGCGCGGCAATCAGCCCCAGCATTTT. It translates to CASSEEGRGNQPQHF.

The rearrangement uses TRBV10-3 and TRBJ2-5; 7 bases line up with TRBD1. Germline V CDR1 and CDR2: ENHRY, SYGVKD. The trim removed 2 bases at V and 0 bases at J, leaving 3 bases unmatched. CDR3 length: 15 amino acids. The CDR3 DNA sequence: TGTGCCATCAGTGAGACCGGGACAGACCAAGAGACCCAGTACTTC. Translation gives CAISETGTDQETQYF.

The CDR3 sequence is CASNYGGSDEQYF. CDR3 nucleotides: TGTGCCAGCAATTATGGGGGGAGCGACGAGCAGTACTTC. The chain carries TRBV18 and TRBJ2-7; TRBD2 is a possible D gene (6 bases). V lost 8 bases to trimming and J lost 5 bases, with 16 bases between them. CDR1 and CDR2 from the germline V gene are KGHSH and LQKENI. CDR3 length equals 13 residues. The full variable domain, in which reference TRBV18 and TRBJ2-7 provide the parts outside the CDR3, is NAGVMQNPRHLVRRRGQEARLRCSPMKGHSHVYWYRQLPEEGLKFMVYLQKENIIDESGMPKERFSAEFPKEGPSILRIQQVVRGDSAAYFCASNYGGSDEQYFGPGTRLTVT.

This rearrangement joins TRBV18 to TRBJ2-7, with 7 positions matching TRBD2. Germline CDR1 is KGHSH and CDR2 is LQKENI. The junction had 9 bases not matched to a gene; V was cut back by 0 bases and J by 4 bases. CDR3 size: 16 residues. The CDR3 bases are TGTGCCAGCTCACCACCGCAATGGGAGGGCGCTTACGAGCAGTACTTC. Residues: CASSPPQWEGAYEQYF. The full variable domain, in which reference TRBV18 and TRBJ2-7 provide the parts outside the CDR3, is NAGVMQNPRHLVRRRGQEARLRCSPMKGHSHVYWYRQLPEEGLKFMVYLQKENIIDESGMPKERFSAEFPKEGPSILRIQQVVRGDSAAYFCASSPPQWEGAYEQYFGPGTRLTVT.

This chain links TRBV10-1 with TRBJ1-1; no firm D call. CDR3 length: 13 residues. Germline V CDR1 and CDR2: WNHNN, SYGVQD (reference sequence). V lost 6 bases, J lost 1 base, and 9 bases lay in between. The CDR3: CASSQTRNTEAFF. The CDR3 bases are TGCGCCAGCAGCCAAACCAGGAACACTGAAGCTTTCTTT.

The rearrangement joins TRBV6-5 to TRBJ1-2; 7 bases line up with TRBD1. Losses at the gene ends were 2 bases for V and 8 bases for J; bases not matched to a gene: 8. The CDR3 loop spans 14 amino acids. The V gene's germline CDR1 is MNHEY and CDR2 SVGAGI. The DNA of the CDR3 is TGTGCCAGCAGTTACAGGGGGCAAAAGGCAGGCTACACCTTC. This gives the protein CASSYRGQKAGYTF.

The rearrangement joins TRBV19 to TRBJ1-3; possibly TRBD1 for D (6 bases). The CDR3 contains 18 residues. Germline loops: CDR1 LNHDA, CDR2 SQIVND (reference sequence). The V end was cut by 5 bases, the J end by 0 bases, with 20 bases between. For the CDR3, the DNA is TGTGCCAGTAGTCCCCTTGGGACATCCTTTCTCTCTGGAAACACCATATATTTT. Amino acids: CASSPLGTSFLSGNTIYF.